Listed below are T cell receptor beta chains from one sample, sequenced in a study of T cell changes during pregnancy in multiple sclerosis. The protocol was immunoSEQ multiplex PCR, while the TCRdb copy is restricted to in-frame clones and leaves out a portion. Found here are approximately 50,000 clones, 85% to 95% of them singletons; the top ten hold 0.65% to 0.7%. The input for sequencing was CD4+ T cells from peripheral blood mononuclear cells, taken in the third trimester of pregnancy. Receptors were obtained from a female donor with multiple sclerosis, enrolled in a pregnancy study. Each CDR3 is given with its conserved first and last residue. D genes are given only for firm matches. Size is stated for part of the rows, as once, few or many counts, or as a class when the clone is expanded.

size	V	D	J	DNA	CDR3
-	TRBV25-1	-	TRBJ1-2	TGTGCCAGCAGTGAACCAGGGAACTATGGCTACACCTTC	CASSEPGNYGYTF
-	TRBV6-4	-	TRBJ2-3	TGTGCCAGCAGTGAAACCGGAGGCAGAGATACGCAGTATTTT	CASSETGGRDTQYF
-	TRBV27	TRBD2	TRBJ2-3	TGTGCCAGCAGTTTCGGGGGACTAGCGGGATTTGATACGCAGTATTTT	CASSFGGLAGFDTQYF
-	TRBV5-4	TRBD2	TRBJ2-1	TGTGCCAGCAGCCTGACTAGCGGGCACAATGAGCAGTTCTTC	CASSLTSGHNEQFF
-	TRBV7-6	-	TRBJ2-1	TGTGCCAGCAGCTCAGGGACCTACAATGAGCAGTTCTTC	CASSSGTYNEQFF
-	TRBV9	-	TRBJ2-1	TGTGCCAGCAGCGTACTCACTGGAGGCAATGAGCAGTTCTTC	CASSVLTGGNEQFF
-	TRBV14	TRBD1	TRBJ1-2	TGTGCCAGCAGCCAAGGGGGACAGGTCCGAGGCTACACCTTC	CASSQGGQVRGYTF
-	TRBV6-5	-	TRBJ2-3	TGTGCCAGCAGTTGGAGGTCCAGAGATACGCAGTATTTT	CASSWRSRDTQYF
-	TRBV27	TRBD1	TRBJ2-3	TGTGCCAGCAGTTTATATGTGGGACAGACACAAGATACGCAGTATTTT	CASSLYVGQTQDTQYF
few	TRBV6-1	-	TRBJ1-1	TGTGCCGGGTCTACAGGTTGGAACACTGAAGCTTTCTTT	CAGSTGWNTEAFF
-	TRBV28	-	TRBJ1-2	TGTGCCAGCAGTTTATTGGGTTTACTAGGCTACACCTTC	CASSLLGLLGYTF
-	TRBV28	TRBD1	TRBJ1-5	TGTGCCAGCAGTTTATTTCGACCCTTTACAGGGGGTAATCAGCCCCAGCATTTT	CASSLFRPFTGGNQPQHF
-	TRBV4-1	TRBD2	TRBJ2-5	TGCGCCAGCAGCCAAACCGGGACTACCTCAGAGACCCAGTACTTC	CASSQTGTTSETQYF
-	TRBV29-1	TRBD1	TRBJ2-4	TGCAGCGGAGCAGAGGGGGCCGGGGAGTACTTC	CSGAEGAGEYF
-	TRBV6-5	-	TRBJ1-4	TGTGCCAGCAGTTACTCGGGGGGAACTAATGAAAAACTGTTTTTT	CASSYSGGTNEKLFF
-	TRBV27	TRBD1	TRBJ2-5	TGTGCCAGCAGTTTAATCAACAGGGGGAACCAAGAGACCCAGTACTTC	CASSLINRGNQETQYF
-	TRBV28	-	TRBJ2-7	TGTGCCAGCAGTTCGGGCGGAGGGGGACTATCATTATACGAGCAGTACTTC	CASSSGGGGLSLYEQYF
once	TRBV10-1	TRBD2	TRBJ2-7	TGCGCCAGCAGTGAGTCCTTAGCGGGATACTCCTACGAGCAGTACTTC	CASSESLAGYSYEQYF
-	TRBV28	TRBD1	TRBJ2-2	TGTGCCAGCAGTCGGACAGGGAGCACCGGGGAGCTGTTTTTT	CASSRTGSTGELFF
-	TRBV6-5	TRBD1	TRBJ2-7	TGTGCCAGCAGTTCACCGGACAGGTCGAACGAGCAGTACTTC	CASSSPDRSNEQYF
-	TRBV10-3	-	TRBJ1-5	TGTGCCACCACGCCCGAAGAACTCAATCAGCCCCAGCATTTT	CATTPEELNQPQHF
-	TRBV2	TRBD2	TRBJ2-5	TGTGCCAGCACTCGGACTAGGCTACAAGAGACCCAGTACTTC	CASTRTRLQETQYF
-	TRBV29-1	-	TRBJ1-1	TGCAGCGTTGAAGATCACAGCAGCATGAACACTGAAGCTTTCTTT	CSVEDHSSMNTEAFF
-	TRBV15	-	TRBJ2-2	TGTGCCACCAGCAGAGATGCGGGACGGGTCACCGGGGAGCTGTTTTTT	CATSRDAGRVTGELFF
-	TRBV7-7	-	TRBJ2-6	TGTGCTAGCAGCTTAGGAGGGTCAGGGGCCAACGTCCTGACTTTC	CASSLGGSGANVLTF
-	TRBV2	-	TRBJ1-3	TGTGCCAGCAGTCCCGACAGGCCGGGGGGAAACACCATATATTTT	CASSPDRPGGNTIYF
-	TRBV14	-	TRBJ2-2	TGTGCCAGCAGCCTTGATCCAGGGTTTTTGAACACCGGGGAGCTGTTTTTT	CASSLDPGFLNTGELFF
-	TRBV28	-	TRBJ1-5	TGTGCCAGCAGTCCCCACCACGACAGTTTAAATCAGCCCCAGCATTTT	CASSPHHDSLNQPQHF
-	TRBV5-1	-	TRBJ2-1	TGCGCCAGCAGCTTAAGCCCAGGGTACTACAATGAGCAGTTCTTC	CASSLSPGYYNEQFF
-	TRBV20-1	-	TRBJ2-3	TGCAGTGCTTCACCGGGAGATACGCAGTATTTT	CSASPGDTQYF
-	TRBV27	TRBD1	TRBJ1-2	TGTGCCAGCAGTCCATGGACAGGGCCTAACTATGGCTACACCTTC	CASSPWTGPNYGYTF
-	TRBV5-1	-	TRBJ1-1	TGCGCCAGCAGAACCCAGACAGGAGACACTGAAGCTTTCTTT	CASRTQTGDTEAFF